These T cell receptor beta chains were read from a single sample in a study of blood T cell repertoires in COVID-19. The assay was immunoSEQ multiplex PCR, and TCRdb's table has in-frame clones only and misses some. The data show 200,000 to 250,000 clones, 82% seen once. Sequencing used peripheral blood. These receptors came from a woman of 80 years or more with acute or convalescent COVID-19. The conserved cysteine and the conserved F or W are not part of the CDR3 here. Part of the rows lack a size; the others show once, few, many or a class for expanded clones.

>TRBV29-1|11|-|TRBJ1-2
SVNKQGTSGYT
>TRBV28|13|-|TRBJ1-6
ASSERTGVNSPLH
>TRBV25-1|12|-|TRBJ1-6
ASSEDSVGSTLH
>TRBV4-1|12|once|TRBJ1-5
ASSQDRVWQPQH
>TRBV7-2|11|-|TRBJ2-1
ASSPFGGNEQF
>TRBV29-1|9|-|TRBJ2-7
SVARDYEQY
>TRBV19|15|-|TRBJ1-3
ASSIGPRDWSGNTIY
>TRBV19|12|-|TRBJ1-2
ASSIRQGRDGYT
>TRBV5-4|13|once|TRBJ2-1
ASSLAGGSGNEQF
>TRBV12-3/TRBV12-4|11|-|TRBJ2-4
ASSLVGGNIQY
>TRBV18|12|-|TRBJ1-1
ASTPGTGVSKAF
>TRBV19|10|-|TRBJ1-2
ASTGHSYGYT
>TRBV5-1|16|once|TRBJ2-5
ASSLAPLALLLQETQY
>TRBV28|15|-|TRBJ1-3
ASSLDLASSSGNTIY
>TRBV29-1|10|-|TRBJ1-1
SVAQGAAEAF
>TRBV6-6|12|-|TRBJ1-1
ASRTDRVNTEAF
>TRBV19|13|-|TRBJ2-7
ASSLDRGLSYEQY
>TRBV4-2|12|-|TRBJ2-7
ASSQEYLSYEQY
>TRBV11-2|13|once|TRBJ1-2
ASSDGQGRLYGYT
>TRBV28|12|-|TRBJ1-2
ASWDRGLVYGYT
>TRBV7-9|12|-|TRBJ2-5
ASSLVRGQETQY